This TCR beta chain was identified during a study of blood T cell repertoires in COVID-19. Whole-study context: Sample material is recorded as cDNA or gDNA derived from T cells, B-cell-depleted T cells, or PBMCs.

This clone was picked up a small number of times. Profiled with immunoSEQ multiplex PCR; TCRdb holds only in-frame clones, not every one. The repertoire holds about 250,000 clones, with nearly 90% as singletons. From germline, CDR1 is SGHRS and CDR2 YFSETQ. This CDR3 is 16 amino acids long. The J segment lost 1 base and the V segment lost 1 base, leaving 1 base of the junction unmatched. This clonotype originated in a woman aged 60-75 years with COVID-19, enrolled during active disease. The chain joins TRBV5-1 to TRBJ2-2; the match to TRBD2 covers 10 bases. Sequencing input: peripheral blood. The CDR3 region has the DNA TGCGCCAGCAGCTTGCGACTAGCGGGGAACACCGGGGAGCTGTTTTTT. Translating it yields CASSLRLAGNTGELFF.